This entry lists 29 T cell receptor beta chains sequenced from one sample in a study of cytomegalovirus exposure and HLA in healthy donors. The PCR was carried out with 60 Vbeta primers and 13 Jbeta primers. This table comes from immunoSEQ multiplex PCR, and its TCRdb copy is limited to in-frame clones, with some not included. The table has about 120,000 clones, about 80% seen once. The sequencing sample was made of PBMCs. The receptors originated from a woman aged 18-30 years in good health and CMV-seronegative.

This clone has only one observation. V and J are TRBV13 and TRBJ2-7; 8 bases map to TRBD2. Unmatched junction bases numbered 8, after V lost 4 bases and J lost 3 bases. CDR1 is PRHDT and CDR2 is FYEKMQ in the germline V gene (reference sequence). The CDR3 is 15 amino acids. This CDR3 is CASSSSSGSNYEQYF. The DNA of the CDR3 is TGTGCCAGCAGCTCGTCAAGCGGGAGTAACTACGAGCAGTACTTC.

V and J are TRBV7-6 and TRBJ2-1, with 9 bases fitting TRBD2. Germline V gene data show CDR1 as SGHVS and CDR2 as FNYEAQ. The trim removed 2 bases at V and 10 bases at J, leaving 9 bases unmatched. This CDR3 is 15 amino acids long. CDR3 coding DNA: TGTGCCAGCAGCTTAATGGCGGGGGGGCCTAGAGAGCAGTTCTTC. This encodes CASSLMAGGPREQFF.

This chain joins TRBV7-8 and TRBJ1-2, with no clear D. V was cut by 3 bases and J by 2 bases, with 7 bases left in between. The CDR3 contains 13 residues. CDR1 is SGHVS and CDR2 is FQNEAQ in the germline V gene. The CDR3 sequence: CASSFYGNYGYTF. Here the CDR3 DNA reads TGTGCCAGCAGCTTTTACGGGAACTATGGCTACACCTTC.

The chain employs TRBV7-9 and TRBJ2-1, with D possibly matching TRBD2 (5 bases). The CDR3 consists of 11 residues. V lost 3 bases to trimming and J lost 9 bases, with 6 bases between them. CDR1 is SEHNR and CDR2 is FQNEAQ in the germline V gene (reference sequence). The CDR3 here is CASSFGGEQFF. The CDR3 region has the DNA TGTGCCAGCAGCTTCGGAGGTGAGCAGTTCTTC.

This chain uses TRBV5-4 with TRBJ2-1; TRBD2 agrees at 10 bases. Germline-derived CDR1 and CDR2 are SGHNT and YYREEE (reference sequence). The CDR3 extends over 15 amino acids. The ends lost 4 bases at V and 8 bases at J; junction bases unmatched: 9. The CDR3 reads CASSPPLAGAHEQFF. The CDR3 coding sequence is TGTGCCAGCAGCCCCCCCCTAGCGGGAGCTCATGAGCAGTTCTTC.

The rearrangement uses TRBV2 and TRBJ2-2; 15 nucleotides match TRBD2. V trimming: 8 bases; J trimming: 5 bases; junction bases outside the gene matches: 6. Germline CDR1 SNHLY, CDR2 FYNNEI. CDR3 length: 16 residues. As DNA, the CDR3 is TGTGCCAGCTCGTCCGGGACTAGCGGGAGGACCGGGGAGCTGTTTTTT. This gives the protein CASSSGTSGRTGELFF.

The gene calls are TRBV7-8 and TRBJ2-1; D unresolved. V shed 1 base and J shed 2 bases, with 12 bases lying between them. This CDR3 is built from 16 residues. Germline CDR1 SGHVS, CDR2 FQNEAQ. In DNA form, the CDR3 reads TGTGCCAGCAGCTTAGAGAAAGGAGTTCCCTACAATGAGCAGTTCTTC. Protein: CASSLEKGVPYNEQFF. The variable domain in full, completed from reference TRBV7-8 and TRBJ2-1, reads GAGVSQSPRYKVAKRGQDVALRCDPISGHVSLFWYQQALGQGPEFLTYFQNEAQLDKSGLPSDRFFAERPEGSVSTLKIQRTQQEDSAVYLCASSLEKGVPYNEQFFGPGTRLTVL.

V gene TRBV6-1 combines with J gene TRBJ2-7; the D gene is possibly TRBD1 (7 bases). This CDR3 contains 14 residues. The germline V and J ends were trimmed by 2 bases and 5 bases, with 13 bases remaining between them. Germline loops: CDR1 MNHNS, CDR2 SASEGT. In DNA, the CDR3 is TGTGCCAGCAGTGAACAAGGCAGGGGGGACGAGCAGTACTTC. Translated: CASSEQGRGDEQYF.

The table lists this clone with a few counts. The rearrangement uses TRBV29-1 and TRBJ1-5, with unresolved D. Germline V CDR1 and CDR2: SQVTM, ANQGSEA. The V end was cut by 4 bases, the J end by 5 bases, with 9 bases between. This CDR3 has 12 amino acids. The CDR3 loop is CSVGVRDQPQHF. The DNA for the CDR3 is TGCAGCGTTGGGGTGAGGGATCAGCCCCAGCATTTT.

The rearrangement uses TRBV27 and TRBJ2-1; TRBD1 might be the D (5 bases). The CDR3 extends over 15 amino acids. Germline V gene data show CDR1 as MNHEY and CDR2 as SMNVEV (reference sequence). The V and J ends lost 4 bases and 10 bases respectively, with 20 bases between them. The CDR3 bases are TGTGCCAGCAGTTCAGAGCAGGGCCGTGGGTGGGAGCAGTTCTTC. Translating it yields CASSSEQGRGWEQFF.

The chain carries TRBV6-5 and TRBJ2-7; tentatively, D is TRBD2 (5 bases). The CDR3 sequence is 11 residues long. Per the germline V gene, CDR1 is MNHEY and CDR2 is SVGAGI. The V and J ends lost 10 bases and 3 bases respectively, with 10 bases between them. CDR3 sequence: CATLRGYEQYF. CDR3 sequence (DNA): TGTGCCACTCTCCGGGGCTACGAGCAGTACTTC.

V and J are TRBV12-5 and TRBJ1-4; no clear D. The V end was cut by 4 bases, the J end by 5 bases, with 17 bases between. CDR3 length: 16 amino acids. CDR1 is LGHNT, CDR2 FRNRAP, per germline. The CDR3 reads CASGSPLGRLNEKLFF. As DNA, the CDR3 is TGTGCTAGTGGTTCCCCCCTCGGCAGGCTGAATGAAAAACTGTTTTTT.

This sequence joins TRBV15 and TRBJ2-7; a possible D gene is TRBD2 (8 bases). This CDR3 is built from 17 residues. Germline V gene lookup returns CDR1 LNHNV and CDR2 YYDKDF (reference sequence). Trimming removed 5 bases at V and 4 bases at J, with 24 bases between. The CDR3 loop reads CATSPAGGRAGQYEQYF. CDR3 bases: TGTGCCACCAGCCCGGCGGGGGGTCGGGCGGGACAGTACGAGCAGTACTTC.

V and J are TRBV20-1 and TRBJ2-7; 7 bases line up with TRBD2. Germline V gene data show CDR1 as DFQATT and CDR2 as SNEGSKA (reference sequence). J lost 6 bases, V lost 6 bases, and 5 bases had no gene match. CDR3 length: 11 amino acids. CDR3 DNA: TGCAGTGCCATTGGCGGGGGCGAGCAGTACTTC. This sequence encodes CSAIGGGEQYF.

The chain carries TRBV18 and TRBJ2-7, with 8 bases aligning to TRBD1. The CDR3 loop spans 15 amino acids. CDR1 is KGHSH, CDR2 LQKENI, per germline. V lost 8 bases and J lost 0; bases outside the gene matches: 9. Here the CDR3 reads CASHTGGWGSYEQYF. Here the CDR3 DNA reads TGTGCCAGCCATACAGGGGGTTGGGGCTCCTACGAGCAGTACTTC.

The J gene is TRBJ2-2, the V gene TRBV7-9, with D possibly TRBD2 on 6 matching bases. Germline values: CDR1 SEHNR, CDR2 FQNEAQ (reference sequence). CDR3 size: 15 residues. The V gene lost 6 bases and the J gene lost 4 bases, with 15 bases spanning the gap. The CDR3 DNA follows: TGTGCCAGCAGTTATCGCGGGACTTTCACCGGGGAGCTGTTTTTT. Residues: CASSYRGTFTGELFF.

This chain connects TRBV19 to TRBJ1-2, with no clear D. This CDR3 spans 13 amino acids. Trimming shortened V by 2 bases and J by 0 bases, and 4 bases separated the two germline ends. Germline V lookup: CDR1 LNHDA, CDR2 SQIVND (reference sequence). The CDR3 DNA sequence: TGTGCCAGTAGTATAAGAGCTAACTATGGCTACACCTTC. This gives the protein CASSIRANYGYTF.

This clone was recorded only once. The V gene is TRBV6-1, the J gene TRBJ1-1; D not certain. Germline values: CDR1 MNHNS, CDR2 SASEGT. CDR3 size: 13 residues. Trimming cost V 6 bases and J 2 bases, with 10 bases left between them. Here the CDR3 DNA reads TGTGCCAGCAGGCCTGGAGTTAACACTGAAGCTTTCTTT. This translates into CASRPGVNTEAFF.

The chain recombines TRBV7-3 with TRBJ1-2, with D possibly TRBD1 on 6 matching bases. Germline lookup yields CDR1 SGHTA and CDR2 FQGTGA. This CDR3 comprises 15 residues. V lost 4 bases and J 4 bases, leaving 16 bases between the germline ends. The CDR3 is CASSSTGTSPYGYTF. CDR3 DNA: TGTGCCAGCAGCTCTACCGGGACAAGTCCCTATGGCTACACCTTC.

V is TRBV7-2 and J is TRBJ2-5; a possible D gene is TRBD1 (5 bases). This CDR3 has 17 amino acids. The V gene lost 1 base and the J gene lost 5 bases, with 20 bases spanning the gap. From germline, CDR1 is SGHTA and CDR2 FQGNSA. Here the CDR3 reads CASSLVGERRLGETQYF. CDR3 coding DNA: TGTGCCAGCAGCTTAGTAGGGGAACGGCGGCTCGGCGAGACCCAGTACTTC.

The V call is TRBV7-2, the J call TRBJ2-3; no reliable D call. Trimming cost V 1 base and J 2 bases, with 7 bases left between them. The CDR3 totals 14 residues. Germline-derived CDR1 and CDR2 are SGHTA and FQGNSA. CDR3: CASSLVQNTDTQYF. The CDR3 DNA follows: TGTGCCAGCAGCTTAGTACAGAACACAGATACGCAGTATTTT.

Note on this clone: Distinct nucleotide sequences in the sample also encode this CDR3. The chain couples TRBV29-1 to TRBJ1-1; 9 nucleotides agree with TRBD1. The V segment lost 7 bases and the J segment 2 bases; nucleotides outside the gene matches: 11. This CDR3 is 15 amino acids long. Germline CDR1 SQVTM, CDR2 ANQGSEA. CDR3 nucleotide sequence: TGCAGCGGACGGGGAGACAGGGGGGGTAACACTGAAGCTTTCTTT. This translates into CSGRGDRGGNTEAFF.

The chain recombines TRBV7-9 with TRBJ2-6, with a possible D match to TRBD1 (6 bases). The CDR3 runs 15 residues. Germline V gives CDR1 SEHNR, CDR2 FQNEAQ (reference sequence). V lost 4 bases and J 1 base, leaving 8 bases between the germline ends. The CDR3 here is CASSSGQSGANVLTF. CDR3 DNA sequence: TGTGCCAGCAGCTCTGGACAGTCTGGGGCCAACGTCCTGACTTTC.

CDR3 residues: CASSVGTSGSWVGEQFF. The CDR3 DNA reads as TGTGCCAGCAGCGTAGGAACTAGCGGGAGTTGGGTTGGTGAGCAGTTCTTC. The chain uses TRBV9 and TRBJ2-1; 11 nucleotides line up with TRBD2. V trimming: 0 bases; J trimming: 9 bases; junction bases outside the gene matches: 11. Germline CDR1 reads SGDLS; CDR2 reads YYNGEE. The CDR3 is 17 amino acids.

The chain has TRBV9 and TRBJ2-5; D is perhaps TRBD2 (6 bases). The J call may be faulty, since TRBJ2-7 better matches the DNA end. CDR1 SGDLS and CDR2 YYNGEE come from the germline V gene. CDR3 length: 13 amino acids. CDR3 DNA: TGTGCCAGCAGCCCTGGACTAACCTACGAGCAGTACTTC. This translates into CASSPGLTYEQYF.

The CDR3 sequence is CASSLQGLGEQYF. The DNA for the CDR3 is TGTGCCAGCAGTTTACAGGGATTGGGCGAGCAGTACTTC. The J gene is TRBJ2-7, the V gene TRBV27, with a possible D match to TRBD1 (5 bases). Per germline, CDR1 MNHEY and CDR2 SMNVEV (reference sequence). The CDR3 sequence is 13 residues long. V was trimmed by 2 bases and J by 6 bases, leaving 11 bases between them.

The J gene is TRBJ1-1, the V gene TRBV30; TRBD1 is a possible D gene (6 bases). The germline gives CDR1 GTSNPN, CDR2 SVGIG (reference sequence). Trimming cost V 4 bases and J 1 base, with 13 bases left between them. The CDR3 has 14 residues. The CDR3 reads CAWTRTEANTEAFF. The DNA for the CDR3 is TGTGCCTGGACTCGGACAGAGGCGAACACTGAAGCTTTCTTT.

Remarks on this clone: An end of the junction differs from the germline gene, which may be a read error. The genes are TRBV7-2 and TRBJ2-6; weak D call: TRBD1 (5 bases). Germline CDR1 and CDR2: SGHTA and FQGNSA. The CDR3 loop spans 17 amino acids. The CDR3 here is CASSLGSGSVGANGLTF. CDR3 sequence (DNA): TGTGCCAGCAGCTTAGGTTCTGGGTCGGTAGGGGCCAACGGCCTGACTTTC.

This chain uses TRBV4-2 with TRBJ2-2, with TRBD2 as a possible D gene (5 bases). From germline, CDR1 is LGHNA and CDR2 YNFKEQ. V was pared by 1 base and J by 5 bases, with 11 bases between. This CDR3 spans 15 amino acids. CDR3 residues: CASSQGIERTGELFF. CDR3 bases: TGTGCCAGCAGCCAAGGCATTGAGCGGACCGGGGAGCTGTTTTTT.